This T cell receptor beta chain was recovered during a study of T-cell reconstitution after alpha-beta-depleted transplantation in children. Whole-study findings and limits: Newly produced T cells mostly accounted for T-cell counts and diversity one year post-transplant. In some patients, recipient T cells and intrathymic progenitors surviving conditioning explained high day-60 diversity. Reportedly, roughly two months post-transplant, alpha-beta T cells arose from several hundred expanded graft clones.

Molecular barcoding with unique molecular identifiers was used for the TCRbeta library. TCRdb re-called the PCR reads with MiXCR, one entry per CDR3 protein. Here the sample spans about 110,000 distinct CDR3 sequences, roughly 23% being singletons. Turning to this clonotype: The antigen remains unidentified.

The germline V gene encodes CDR1 SQVTM and CDR2 ANQGSEA. The ends were cut back, 6 bases at V and 3 bases at J, with 21 bases in the middle. There are 15 residues in the CDR3. The specimen comprised PBMCs, mostly from graft donor cells, sampled 180 days after TCRalphabeta/CD19-depleted stem cell transplant. The rearrangement links TRBV29-1 to TRBJ2-7; tentatively, D is TRBD1 or TRBD2 (5 bases each). The clonotype comes from a male patient between 2 and 15 years old who had a stem cell transplant for chronic granulomatous disease, so the T cells may come from the graft donor. CDR3 sequence: CSVLTPGTLSYEQYF. The DNA of the CDR3 is TGCAGCGTCCTTACACCCGGGACCCTAAGCTACGAGCAGTACTTC.